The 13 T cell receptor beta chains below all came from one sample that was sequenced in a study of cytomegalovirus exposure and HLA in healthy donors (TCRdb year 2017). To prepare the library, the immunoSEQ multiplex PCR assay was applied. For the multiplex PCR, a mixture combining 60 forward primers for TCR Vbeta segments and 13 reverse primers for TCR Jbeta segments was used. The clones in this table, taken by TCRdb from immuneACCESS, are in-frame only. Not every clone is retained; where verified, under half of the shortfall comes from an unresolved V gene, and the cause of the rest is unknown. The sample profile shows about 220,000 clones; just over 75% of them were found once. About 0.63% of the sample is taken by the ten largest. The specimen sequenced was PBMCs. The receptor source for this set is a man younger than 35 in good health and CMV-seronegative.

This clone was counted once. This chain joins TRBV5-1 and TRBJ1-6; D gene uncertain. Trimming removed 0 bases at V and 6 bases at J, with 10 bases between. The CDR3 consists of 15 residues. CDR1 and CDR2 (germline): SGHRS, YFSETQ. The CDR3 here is CASSLEWGGNSPLHF. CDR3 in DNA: TGCGCCAGCAGCTTGGAGTGGGGAGGTAATTCACCCCTCCACTTT. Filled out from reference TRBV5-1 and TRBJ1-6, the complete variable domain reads KAGVTQTPRYLIKTRGQQVTLSCSPISGHRSVSWYQQTPGQGLQFLFEYFSETQRNKGNFPGRFSGRQFSNSRSEMNVSTLELGDSALYLCASSLEWGGNSPLHFGNGTRLTVT.

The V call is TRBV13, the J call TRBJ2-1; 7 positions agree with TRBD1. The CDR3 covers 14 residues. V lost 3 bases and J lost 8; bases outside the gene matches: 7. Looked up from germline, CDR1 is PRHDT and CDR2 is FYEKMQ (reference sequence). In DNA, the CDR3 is TGTGCCAGCAGCTTCGAACAGGGGTTGGATGAGCAGTTCTTC. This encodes CASSFEQGLDEQFF.

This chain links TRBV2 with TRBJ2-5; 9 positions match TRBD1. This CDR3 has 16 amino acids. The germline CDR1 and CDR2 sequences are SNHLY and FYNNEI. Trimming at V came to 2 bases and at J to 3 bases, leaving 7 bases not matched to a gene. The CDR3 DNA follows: TGTGCCAGCAGTGAATGGGGACAGGGTTTTAAAGAGACCCAGTACTTC. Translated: CASSEWGQGFKETQYF.

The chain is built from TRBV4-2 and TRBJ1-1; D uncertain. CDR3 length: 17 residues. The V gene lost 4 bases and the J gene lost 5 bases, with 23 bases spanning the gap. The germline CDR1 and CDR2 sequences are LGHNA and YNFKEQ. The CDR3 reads CASSRRTLSSRETEAFF. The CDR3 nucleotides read TGTGCCAGCAGCCGACGGACCCTTTCCTCTCGGGAAACTGAAGCTTTCTTT.

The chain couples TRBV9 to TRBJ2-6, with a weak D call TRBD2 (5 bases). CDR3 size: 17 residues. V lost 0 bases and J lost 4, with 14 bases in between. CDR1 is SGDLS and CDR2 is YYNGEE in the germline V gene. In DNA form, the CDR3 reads TGTGCCAGCAGCGTAGGCCCGGGAACAGCCGGGGCCAACGTCCTGACTTTC. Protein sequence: CASSVGPGTAGANVLTF.

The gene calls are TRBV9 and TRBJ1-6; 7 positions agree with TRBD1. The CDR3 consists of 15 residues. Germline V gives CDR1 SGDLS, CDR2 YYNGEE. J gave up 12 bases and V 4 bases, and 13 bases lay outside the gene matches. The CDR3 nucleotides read TGTGCCAGCAGCATCGGACAGGCAGCGTGGGGACCCCTCCACTTT. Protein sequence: CASSIGQAAWGPLHF.

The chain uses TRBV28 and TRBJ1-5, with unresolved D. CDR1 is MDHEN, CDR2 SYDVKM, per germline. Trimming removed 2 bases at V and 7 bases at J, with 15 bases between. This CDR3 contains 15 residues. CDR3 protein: CASSLGGVWLQPQHF. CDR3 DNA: TGTGCCAGCAGTTTAGGAGGCGTATGGTTGCAGCCCCAGCATTTT.

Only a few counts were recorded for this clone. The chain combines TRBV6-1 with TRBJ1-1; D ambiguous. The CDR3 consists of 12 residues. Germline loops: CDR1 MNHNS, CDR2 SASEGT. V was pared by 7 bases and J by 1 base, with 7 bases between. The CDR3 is CASKRKNTEAFF. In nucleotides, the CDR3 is TGTGCCAGCAAGAGGAAGAACACTGAAGCTTTCTTT.

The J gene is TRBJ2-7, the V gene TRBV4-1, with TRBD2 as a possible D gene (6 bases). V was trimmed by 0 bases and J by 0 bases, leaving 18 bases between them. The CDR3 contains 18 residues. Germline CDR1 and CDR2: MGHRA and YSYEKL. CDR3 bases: TGCGCCAGCAGCCAAGACCGACTTCTAGCGCGGAGCTCCTACGAGCAGTACTTC. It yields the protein CASSQDRLLARSSYEQYF.

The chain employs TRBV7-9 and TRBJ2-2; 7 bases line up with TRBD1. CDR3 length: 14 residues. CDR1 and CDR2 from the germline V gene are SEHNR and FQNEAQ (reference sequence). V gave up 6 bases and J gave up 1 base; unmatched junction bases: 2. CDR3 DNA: TGTGCCAGCAGGCGACAGGGGAACACCGGGGAGCTGTTTTTT. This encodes CASRRQGNTGELFF.

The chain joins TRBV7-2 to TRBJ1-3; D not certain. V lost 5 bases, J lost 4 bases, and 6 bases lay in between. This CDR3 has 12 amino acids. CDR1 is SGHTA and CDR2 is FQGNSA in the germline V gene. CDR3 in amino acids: CASSITGNTIYF. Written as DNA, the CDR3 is TGTGCCAGCAGCATAACAGGAAACACCATATATTTT.

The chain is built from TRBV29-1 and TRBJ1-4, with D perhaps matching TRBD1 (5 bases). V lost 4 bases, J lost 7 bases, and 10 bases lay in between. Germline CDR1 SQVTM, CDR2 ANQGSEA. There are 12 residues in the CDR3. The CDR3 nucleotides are TGCAGCGTTGGCCGGGGGACTGAAAAACTGTTTTTT. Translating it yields CSVGRGTEKLFF.

The CDR3 loop is CASSLRDRDPLGGGEQFF. DNA of the CDR3: TGTGCCAGCAGTTTAAGAGACAGGGACCCACTCGGGGGGGGTGAGCAGTTCTTC. J is TRBJ2-1 and V is TRBV7-8; TRBD2 might be the D (8 bases). The CDR3 length is 18 residues. V was shortened by 6 bases and J by 9 bases, with 30 bases between the two germline ends. Germline CDR1 reads SGHVS; CDR2 reads FQNEAQ.